This record covers a single T cell receptor (beta chain). The antigen is not known. This sample is drawn from a study of T cell responses to AZD1222 COVID-19 vaccine. General study points: Spike-specific TCR repertoires showed rising breadth and depth after two AZD1222 doses. CD4 TCRs covered the whole spike, strongest at regions 160-218 and 743-854.

The method was immunoSEQ multiplex PCR; TCRdb's version includes in-frame clones alone and lacks a portion of them. Of more than 150,000 clones in the sample, more than 85% are singletons; the top ten hold over 1.2%. Trimming took 7 bases from V and 7 from J, leaving 17 bases between them. This CDR3 has 13 amino acids. Germline V lookup: CDR1 SGHRS, CDR2 YFSETQ. This receptor was obtained from an adult who received the AZD1222 COVID-19 vaccine. The J gene is TRBJ1-2, the V gene TRBV5-1; D is unresolved. The sequencing used peripheral blood, collected 28 days after the second AZD1222 dose. In DNA form, the CDR3 reads TGCGCCAGCTCCCTTGGGGAGGCCGGTGGCTACACCTTC. It translates to CASSLGEAGGYTF.